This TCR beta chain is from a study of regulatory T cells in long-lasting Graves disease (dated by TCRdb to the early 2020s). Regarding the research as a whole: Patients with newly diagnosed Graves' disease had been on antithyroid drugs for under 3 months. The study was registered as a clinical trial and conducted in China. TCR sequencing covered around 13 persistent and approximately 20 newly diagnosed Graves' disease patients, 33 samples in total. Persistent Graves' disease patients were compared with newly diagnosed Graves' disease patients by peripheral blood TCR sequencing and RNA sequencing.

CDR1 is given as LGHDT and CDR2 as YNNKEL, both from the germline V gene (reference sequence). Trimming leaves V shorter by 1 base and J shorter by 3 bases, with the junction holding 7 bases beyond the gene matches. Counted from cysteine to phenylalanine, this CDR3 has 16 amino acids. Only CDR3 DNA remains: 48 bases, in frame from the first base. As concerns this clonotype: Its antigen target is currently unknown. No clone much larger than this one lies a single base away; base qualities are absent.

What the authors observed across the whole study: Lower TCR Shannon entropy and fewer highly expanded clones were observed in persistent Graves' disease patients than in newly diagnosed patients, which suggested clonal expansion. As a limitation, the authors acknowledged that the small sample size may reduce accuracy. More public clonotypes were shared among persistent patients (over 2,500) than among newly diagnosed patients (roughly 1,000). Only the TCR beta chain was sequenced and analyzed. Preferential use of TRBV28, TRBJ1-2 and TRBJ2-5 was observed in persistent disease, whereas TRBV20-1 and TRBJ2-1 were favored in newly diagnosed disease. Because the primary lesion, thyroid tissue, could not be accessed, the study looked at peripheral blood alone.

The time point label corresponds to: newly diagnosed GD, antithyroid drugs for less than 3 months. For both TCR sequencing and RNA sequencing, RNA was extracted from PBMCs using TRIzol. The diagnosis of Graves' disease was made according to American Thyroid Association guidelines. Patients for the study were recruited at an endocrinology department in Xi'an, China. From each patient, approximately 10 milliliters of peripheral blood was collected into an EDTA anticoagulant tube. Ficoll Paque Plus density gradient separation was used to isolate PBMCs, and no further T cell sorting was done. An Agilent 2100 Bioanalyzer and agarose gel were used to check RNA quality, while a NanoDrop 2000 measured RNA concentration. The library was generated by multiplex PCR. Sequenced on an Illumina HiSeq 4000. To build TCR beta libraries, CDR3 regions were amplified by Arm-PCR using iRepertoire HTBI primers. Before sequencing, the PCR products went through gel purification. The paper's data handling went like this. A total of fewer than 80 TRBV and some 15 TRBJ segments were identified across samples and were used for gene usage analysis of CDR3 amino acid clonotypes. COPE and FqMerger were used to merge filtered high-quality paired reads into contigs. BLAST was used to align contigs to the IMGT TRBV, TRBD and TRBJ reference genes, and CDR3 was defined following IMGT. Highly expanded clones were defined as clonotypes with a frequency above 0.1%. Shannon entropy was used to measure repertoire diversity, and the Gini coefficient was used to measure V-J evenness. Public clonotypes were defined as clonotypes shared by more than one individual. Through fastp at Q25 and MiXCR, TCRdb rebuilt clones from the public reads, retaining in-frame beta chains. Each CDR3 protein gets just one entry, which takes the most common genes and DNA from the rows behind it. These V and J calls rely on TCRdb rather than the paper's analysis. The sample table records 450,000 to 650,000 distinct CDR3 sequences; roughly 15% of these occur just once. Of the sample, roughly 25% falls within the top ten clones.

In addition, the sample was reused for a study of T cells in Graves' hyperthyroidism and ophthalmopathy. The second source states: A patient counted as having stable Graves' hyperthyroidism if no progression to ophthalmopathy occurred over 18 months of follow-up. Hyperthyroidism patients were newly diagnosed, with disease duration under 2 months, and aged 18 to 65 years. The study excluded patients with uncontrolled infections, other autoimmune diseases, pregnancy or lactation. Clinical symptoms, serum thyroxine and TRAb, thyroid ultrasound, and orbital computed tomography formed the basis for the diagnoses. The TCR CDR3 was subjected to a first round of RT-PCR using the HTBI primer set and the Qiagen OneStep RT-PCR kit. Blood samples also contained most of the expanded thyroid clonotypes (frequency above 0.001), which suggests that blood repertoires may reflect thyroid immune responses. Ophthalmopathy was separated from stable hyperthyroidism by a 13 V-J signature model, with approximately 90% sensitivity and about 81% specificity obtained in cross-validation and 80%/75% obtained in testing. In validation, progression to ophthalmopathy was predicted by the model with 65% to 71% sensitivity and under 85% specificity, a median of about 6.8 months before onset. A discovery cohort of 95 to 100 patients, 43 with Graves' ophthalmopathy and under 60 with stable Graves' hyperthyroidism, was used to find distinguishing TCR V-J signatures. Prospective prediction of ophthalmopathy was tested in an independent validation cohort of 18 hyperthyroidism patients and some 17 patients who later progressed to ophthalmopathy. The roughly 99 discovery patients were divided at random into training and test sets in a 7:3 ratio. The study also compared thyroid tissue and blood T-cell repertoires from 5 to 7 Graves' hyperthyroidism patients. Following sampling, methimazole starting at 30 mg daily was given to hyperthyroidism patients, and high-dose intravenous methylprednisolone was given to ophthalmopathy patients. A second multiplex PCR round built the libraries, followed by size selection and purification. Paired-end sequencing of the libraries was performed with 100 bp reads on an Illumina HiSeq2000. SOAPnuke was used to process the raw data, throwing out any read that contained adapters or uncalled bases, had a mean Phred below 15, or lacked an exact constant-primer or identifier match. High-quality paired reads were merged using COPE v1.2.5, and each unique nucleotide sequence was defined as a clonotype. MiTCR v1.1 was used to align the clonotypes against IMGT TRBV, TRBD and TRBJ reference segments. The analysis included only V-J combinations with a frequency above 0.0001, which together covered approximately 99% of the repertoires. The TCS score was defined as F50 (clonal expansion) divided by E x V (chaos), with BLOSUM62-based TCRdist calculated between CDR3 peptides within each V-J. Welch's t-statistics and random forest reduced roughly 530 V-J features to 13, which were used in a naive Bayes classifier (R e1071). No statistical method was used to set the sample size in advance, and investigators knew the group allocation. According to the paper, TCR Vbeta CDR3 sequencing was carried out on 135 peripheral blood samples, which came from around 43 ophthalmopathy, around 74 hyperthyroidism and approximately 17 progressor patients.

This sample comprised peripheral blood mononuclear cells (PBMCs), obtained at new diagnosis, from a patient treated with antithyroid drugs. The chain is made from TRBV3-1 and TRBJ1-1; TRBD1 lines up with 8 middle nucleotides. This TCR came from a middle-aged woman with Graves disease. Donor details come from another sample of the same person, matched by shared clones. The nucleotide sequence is TGTGCCAGCAGCCAAGGACAGGGGACGGGGGACACTGAAGCTTTCTTT. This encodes CASSQGQGTGDTEAFF.